This record covers a single T cell receptor beta chain. Its antigen is currently unknown. The PCR had 60 Vbeta and 13 Jbeta primers. Generated by immunoSEQ multiplex PCR, the TCRdb table keeps only in-frame clones and is missing some. The sample contains about 140,000 clones, just under 80% of which appear only once. CDR1 SGHRS and CDR2 YFSETQ come from the germline V gene. The CDR3 has 17 residues. V lost 4 bases, J lost 2 bases, and 12 bases stayed unmatched. Despite likely unrecorded immune exposures, the donors were nominally healthy at the time of sampling. This sample was taken from a study of cytomegalovirus exposure and HLA in healthy donors. Study context: In a previous analysis, 117 million unique TCR beta sequences were found from 150 million to 200 million T cells. Genotyping showed roughly 83% of 398 donors falling in the Caucasian-associated ancestry cluster. Findings and caveats of the study: Three of the chains that were CMV-associated were confirmed in vitro to be specific for CMV antigens.

The source material was PBMCs. The chain links TRBV5-1 to TRBJ1-3; 7 bases are shared with TRBD1. The sequence came from a man younger than 40 in good health and CMV-seronegative. CDR3 sequence: CASSRASGGGTGNTIYF. The CDR3 DNA reads as TGCGCCAGCAGCCGGGCCTCAGGGGGAGGAACTGGAAACACCATATATTTT.